Shown below are 24 T cell receptor beta chains from a single sample sequenced in a study of T cells in Graves' hyperthyroidism and ophthalmopathy (dated by TCRdb to between 2018 and 2020). Receptors were amplified or captured by multiplex PCR. Sequencing was performed on an Illumina HiSeq 2000. The TCR beta CDR3 regions were amplified from the RNA transcripts. For the first round of RT-PCR on the TCR CDR3, the HTBI primer set was used together with the Qiagen OneStep RT-PCR kit. TCRdb reprocessed the public reads (quality trimming at Q25 with fastp, clone calling with MiXCR) and kept in-frame beta chains. When rows share a CDR3 protein, they turn into one entry using the most common DNA and genes. This sample lists 650,000 to 750,000 distinct CDR3 sequences; 13% to 15% were detected once. More than 8.5% of the sample is taken by the ten largest. Sequenced: blood. The receptors come from a woman between 18 and 29 years old with Graves' hyperthyroidism.

At least ten counts were recorded for this clonotype. This sequence joins TRBV18 and TRBJ2-7; 7 positions agree with TRBD1. The germline CDR1 and CDR2 sequences are KGHSH and LQKENI. The J segment lost 6 bases and the V segment lost 6 bases, leaving 11 bases of the junction unmatched. This CDR3 region has 14 residues. The CDR3 sequence is CASSPWDSGGEQYF. The CDR3 DNA is TGTGCCAGCTCTCCCTGGGACAGTGGGGGCGAGCAGTACTTC.

This clonotype was detected a few times. The rearrangement links TRBV7-9 to TRBJ2-7; D uncertain. The CDR3 loop spans 13 amino acids. Trimming left V 5 bases short and J 0 bases short, with 8 bases between. Germline CDR1 and CDR2: SEHNR and FQNEAQ (reference sequence). The CDR3 region is CASSVDISYEQYF. CDR3 bases: TGTGCCAGCAGCGTCGACATCTCCTACGAGCAGTACTTC.

In this sample, this clonotype turned up many times. The chain employs TRBV4-1 and TRBJ2-7; 7 bases agree with TRBD2. The CDR3 extends over 15 amino acids. The junction had 6 bases not matched to a gene; V was cut back by 4 bases and J by 0 bases. Germline V gene lookup returns CDR1 MGHRA and CDR2 YSYEKL. In DNA, the CDR3 is TGCGCCAGCAGCCGATCTAGCGGCTCCTCCTACGAGCAGTACTTC. It encodes CASSRSSGSSYEQYF.

This clonotype was seen repeatedly, ten times or more. This chain uses TRBV13 with TRBJ2-1; D unclear. The germline V and J ends were trimmed by 0 bases and 0 bases, with 9 bases remaining between them. The CDR3 runs to 16 residues. Germline lookup yields CDR1 PRHDT and CDR2 FYEKMQ (reference sequence). CDR3 sequence reads: CASSLGASNSYNEQFF. DNA of the CDR3: TGTGCCAGCAGCTTAGGTGCCAGTAACTCCTACAATGAGCAGTTCTTC.

The chain couples TRBV11-2 to TRBJ1-3; D call uncertain. There are 14 residues in the CDR3. Deletions cut 6 bases from V and 2 bases from J, with 11 bases between. The germline CDR1 and CDR2 sequences are SGHAT and FQNNGV. The chain's CDR3 is CASSPGKAGNTIYF. Here the CDR3 DNA reads TGTGCCAGCAGTCCGGGAAAGGCTGGAAACACCATATATTTT. The entire variable domain, with the rest obtained from reference TRBV11-2 and TRBJ1-3, is as follows: EAGVAQSPRYKIIEKRQSVAFWCNPISGHATLYWYQQILGQGPKLLIQFQNNGVVDDSQLPKDRFSAERLKGVDSTLKIQPAKLEDSAVYLCASSPGKAGNTIYFGEGSWLTVV.

This clonotype was recorded many times. The V call is TRBV27, the J call TRBJ2-2; 9 bases align to TRBD1. V was pared by 5 bases and J by 11 bases, with 6 bases of the junction left unmatched. Looked up from germline, CDR1 is MNHEY and CDR2 is SMNVEV (reference sequence). This CDR3 spans 13 amino acids. CDR3 DNA: TGTGCCAGCAGTCCCAGACAGGGGGGCGAGCTGTTTTTT. This codes for CASSPRQGGELFF.

This clonotype was detected many times. CDR3 loop: CASSGDSDKNIQYF. CDR3 sequence (DNA): TGTGCCAGCAGCGGGGACTCGGACAAAAACATTCAGTACTTC. This chain joins TRBV7-2 and TRBJ2-4; D might be TRBD2 (6 bases). The CDR3 is 14 amino acids. Germline V gene lookup returns CDR1 SGHTA and CDR2 FQGNSA. The V end lost 5 bases, the J end lost 3 bases, and 11 bases lay between the germline ends. Based on the CDR3 plus reference TRBV7-2 and TRBJ2-4, the full variable domain is GAGVSQSPSNKVTEKGKDVELRCDPISGHTALYWYRQSLGQGLEFLIYFQGNSAPDKSGLPSDRFSAERTGGSVSTLTIQRTQQEDSAVYLCASSGDSDKNIQYFGAGTRLSVL.

A remark on this clonotype: The conserved phenylalanine or tryptophan normally closing the CDR3 is absent here, so this likely arose from a read error. The chain uses TRBV6-1 and TRBJ2-2, with 9 nucleotides matching TRBD1. Germline V gene lookup returns CDR1 MNHNS and CDR2 SASEGT. V trimming: 10 bases; J trimming: 3 bases; junction bases outside the gene matches: 6. The CDR3 consists of 14 residues. Here the CDR3 DNA reads TGTGCCAACGAGACAGGGGGAGACACCGGGGAGCTGTTTTGT. It codes for CANETGGDTGELFC.

This clonotype was seen at least ten times. V usage is TRBV7-9 and J usage is TRBJ2-7, with 7 bases fitting TRBD2. Germline V gene lookup returns CDR1 SEHNR and CDR2 FQNEAQ (reference sequence). This CDR3 comprises 13 residues. With V trimmed by 5 bases and J by 6 bases, 7 bases remained unmatched. Here the CDR3 DNA reads TGTGCCAGCAGCCCCAATGGGGGGGGCGAGCAGTACTTC. Its translation: CASSPNGGGEQYF.

At least ten counts were recorded for this clonotype. V usage is TRBV6-2 or TRBV6-3 and J usage is TRBJ1-1; D unresolved. The V gene lost 5 bases and the J gene lost 3 bases, with 10 bases spanning the gap. The length of the CDR3 is 13 residues. Germline V gene data show CDR1 as MNHEY and CDR2 as SVGEGT. The CDR3 region is CASSPFRHTEAFF. The CDR3 coding sequence is TGTGCCAGCAGTCCGTTCCGGCACACTGAAGCTTTCTTT.

This clonotype was found once. The chain employs TRBV4-1 and TRBJ2-7; perhaps TRBD2 as D (6 bases). Germline V gives CDR1 MGHRA, CDR2 YSYEKL. Deletions cut 0 bases from V and 3 bases from J, with 15 bases between. The CDR3 is 16 amino acids. The CDR3 bases are TGCGCCAGCAGCCAAGACCGGACTACACGCCTCTACGAGCAGTACTTC. It encodes CASSQDRTTRLYEQYF.

The CDR3 bases are TGTGCCAGTAGCTCGGCTGTACTTGGTGAAAAACTGTTTTTT. It yields the protein CASSSAVLGEKLFF. The chain has TRBV19 and TRBJ1-4; D not resolved. Deletions cut 6 bases from V and 7 bases from J, with 15 bases between. Germline V lookup: CDR1 LNHDA, CDR2 SQIVND (reference sequence). This CDR3 spans 14 amino acids.

The J gene is TRBJ1-3, the V gene TRBV9, with 10 bases identical to TRBD1. Per germline, CDR1 SGDLS and CDR2 YYNGEE. The CDR3 loop spans 21 amino acids. J lost 4 bases, V lost 0 bases, and 19 bases had no gene match. The CDR3 region has the DNA TGTGCCAGCAGCGTAGATCACTTGTTGGGACAGGGGCGAAATTTCGGAAACACCATATATTTT. It yields the protein CASSVDHLLGQGRNFGNTIYF.

This clonotype has at least ten counts. The chain carries TRBV18 and TRBJ1-1; no clear D. Trimming took 5 bases from V and 1 from J, leaving 8 bases between them. The CDR3 covers 13 residues. Germline assignment: CDR1 KGHSH and CDR2 LQKENI. Here the CDR3 reads CASSTSPNTEAFF. The CDR3 DNA follows: TGTGCCAGCTCAACCTCACCGAACACTGAAGCTTTCTTT.

The chain uses TRBV29-1 and TRBJ2-5, with D unresolved. Trimming took 6 bases from V and 5 from J, leaving 13 bases between them. The germline V gene encodes CDR1 SQVTM and CDR2 ANQGSEA. CDR3 length equals 12 residues. The CDR3 nucleotides are TGCAGCGTCGACCAAGCAGCGGAGACCCAGTACTTC. Encoded protein: CSVDQAAETQYF.

This clonotype was seen repeatedly, ten times or more. This chain uses TRBV7-9 with TRBJ2-1; no definite D call. V lost 5 bases and J 0 bases, leaving 14 bases between the germline ends. Germline CDR1 reads SEHNR; CDR2 reads FQNEAQ (reference sequence). The CDR3 is made up of 16 amino acids. The CDR3 sequence is CASSPRSLSSYNEQFF. In DNA, the CDR3 is TGTGCCAGCAGCCCCCGATCGCTTAGCTCCTACAATGAGCAGTTCTTC.

The rearrangement uses TRBV10-3 and TRBJ1-1; TRBD1 matches at 9 bases. J lost 4 bases, V lost 2 bases, and 5 bases had no gene match. This CDR3 region has 15 residues. Germline V gives CDR1 ENHRY, CDR2 SYGVKD. CDR3 DNA sequence: TGTGCCATCAGTGAGACCGGGACAGGGCGCACTGAAGCTTTCTTT. This encodes CAISETGTGRTEAFF.

This clonotype was detected ten times or more. V usage is TRBV12-3 or TRBV12-4 and J usage is TRBJ1-2, with 7 bases matching TRBD1. With V trimmed by 6 bases and J by 1 base, 8 bases remained unmatched. This CDR3 contains 15 residues. The DNA of the CDR3 is TGTGCCAGCAGCTTGGGACAGCCATTTAACTATGGCTACACCTTC. It specifies CASSLGQPFNYGYTF.

In this sample, this clonotype turned up a few times. The chain links TRBV6-1 to TRBJ2-2, with unresolved D. Trimming removed 7 bases at V and 9 bases at J, with 15 bases between. This CDR3 region has 13 residues. Germline V lookup: CDR1 MNHNS, CDR2 SASEGT. The CDR3 coding sequence is TGTGCCAGCATGCCGAGCTTCCGCAGGGAGCTGTTTTTT. It yields the protein CASMPSFRRELFF.

This chain joins TRBV6-5 and TRBJ1-2; perhaps TRBD1 as D (5 bases). V shed 0 bases and J shed 4 bases, with 12 bases lying between them. The CDR3 covers 15 residues. Looked up from germline, CDR1 is MNHEY and CDR2 is SVGAGI. This chain's CDR3 is CASSYSIGVPYGYTF. DNA for the CDR3: TGTGCCAGCAGTTACTCGATAGGGGTGCCCTATGGCTACACCTTC.

This clonotype came up many times. This chain links TRBV18 with TRBJ2-1; TRBD2 agrees at 8 bases. The germline CDR1 and CDR2 sequences are KGHSH and LQKENI. There are 16 residues in the CDR3. The J segment lost 6 bases and the V segment lost 2 bases, leaving 9 bases of the junction unmatched. The CDR3 region has the DNA TGTGCCAGCTCACCAGGAATAGCGGGGAGCGGCAATGAGCAGTTCTTC. Its translation: CASSPGIAGSGNEQFF.

This clonotype was seen a few times. This sequence joins TRBV7-9 and TRBJ2-7, with D maybe TRBD2 (5 bases). This CDR3 region has 15 residues. V dropped 5 bases and J dropped 5 bases, with 19 bases sitting between them. Germline CDR1 and CDR2: SEHNR and FQNEAQ (reference sequence). CDR3 loop: CASSLTRLPDHEQYF. The DNA for the CDR3 is TGTGCCAGCAGCCTTACTAGGCTCCCCGACCACGAGCAGTACTTC.

This clonotype was counted only a few times. The chain recombines TRBV6-6 with TRBJ2-5, with 7 bases lining up with TRBD2. Per germline, CDR1 MNHNY and CDR2 SVGAGI (reference sequence). Trimming took 1 base from V and 5 from J; bases not matched to a gene: 7. The CDR3 contains 15 residues. This CDR3 is CASSYWGAGDETQYF. Here the CDR3 DNA reads TGTGCCAGCAGTTACTGGGGCGCGGGAGACGAGACCCAGTACTTC.

V gene TRBV10-1 combines with J gene TRBJ2-1; 7 nucleotides align to TRBD1. Germline CDR1 and CDR2: WNHNN and SYGVQD (reference sequence). Losses at the gene ends were 6 bases for V and 4 bases for J; bases not matched to a gene: 9. The CDR3 spans 15 residues. The chain's CDR3 is CASSHTGAGYNEQFF. DNA for the CDR3: TGCGCCAGCAGCCACACAGGGGCTGGGTACAATGAGCAGTTCTTC.